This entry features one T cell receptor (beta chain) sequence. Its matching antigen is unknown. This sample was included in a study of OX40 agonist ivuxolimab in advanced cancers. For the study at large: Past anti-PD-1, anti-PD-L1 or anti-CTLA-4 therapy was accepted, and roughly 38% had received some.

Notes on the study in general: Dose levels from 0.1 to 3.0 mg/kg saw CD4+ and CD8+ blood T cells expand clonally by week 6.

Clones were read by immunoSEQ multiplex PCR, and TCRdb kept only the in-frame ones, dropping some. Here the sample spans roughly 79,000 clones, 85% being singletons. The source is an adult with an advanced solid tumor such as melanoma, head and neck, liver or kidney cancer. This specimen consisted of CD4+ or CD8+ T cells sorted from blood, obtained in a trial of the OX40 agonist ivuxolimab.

As DNA, the CDR3 is TGTGCCAGTCCAAAGGGACTAGTCGATGAGCAGTTCTTC. It yields the protein CASPKGLVDEQFF. The V gene is TRBV19, the J gene TRBJ2-1, with 8 bases matching TRBD2. Germline V gene data show CDR1 as LNHDA and CDR2 as SQIVND (reference sequence). This CDR3 spans 13 amino acids. V lost 8 bases, J lost 8 bases, and 8 bases stayed unmatched.